Listed below are T cell receptor beta chains from one sample, sequenced in a study of cytomegalovirus exposure and HLA in healthy donors. The data were produced by immunoSEQ multiplex PCR, yet TCRdb's version contains in-frame clones alone and is incomplete. The table includes approximately 170,000 clones, approximately 80% detected once. The sequencing sample was made of PBMCs. The origin of the receptors is a young woman in good health and CMV-seronegative. The CDR3 runs from the conserved cysteine through the conserved F or W. D genes are given only for firm matches. Clone size, where shown, is once, few, many, or a class for clones that have expanded.

v_call: TRBV25-1; j_call: TRBJ2-7; d_call: TRBD1; clone_size: -; cdr3_nt: TGTGCCAGCAGTGCCGGACAGGGTAGCTGGAAGCAGTACTTC; cdr3_aa: CASSAGQGSWKQYF
v_call: TRBV29-1; j_call: TRBJ2-1; d_call: -; clone_size: -; cdr3_nt: TGCAGCGTTGAAGAGGCAGGGTACAATGAGCAGTTCTTC; cdr3_aa: CSVEEAGYNEQFF
v_call: TRBV14; j_call: TRBJ2-3; d_call: TRBD2; clone_size: few; cdr3_nt: TGTGCCAGCAGCCAACTCTGGACTAGCAACACAGGGGATACGCAGTATTTT; cdr3_aa: CASSQLWTSNTGDTQYF
v_call: TRBV19; j_call: TRBJ2-2; d_call: -; clone_size: -; cdr3_nt: TGTGCCAGTACCTCTGACATTAACACCGGGGAGCTGTTTTTT; cdr3_aa: CASTSDINTGELFF
v_call: TRBV2; j_call: TRBJ1-4; d_call: -; clone_size: few; cdr3_nt: TGTGCCAGCAGTGGAAGGGGGGGCGGGGGTGAAAAACTGTTTTTT; cdr3_aa: CASSGRGGGGEKLFF
v_call: TRBV28; j_call: TRBJ1-5; d_call: -; clone_size: -; cdr3_nt: TGTGCCAGCAGTTTAACCTCTGGAGGGGTTGGTAGCAATCAGCCCCAGCATTTT; cdr3_aa: CASSLTSGGVGSNQPQHF
v_call: TRBV5-6; j_call: TRBJ1-3; d_call: -; clone_size: once; cdr3_nt: TGTGCCAGCGGTAGTGGAAACACCATATATTTT; cdr3_aa: CASGSGNTIYF
v_call: TRBV18; j_call: TRBJ1-1; d_call: TRBD1; clone_size: -; cdr3_nt: TGTGCCAGCTCACCGGCGGGACAGGGGGGTCCACGGAGGGCTTTCTTT; cdr3_aa: CASSPAGQGGPRRAFF
v_call: TRBV6-1; j_call: TRBJ2-3; d_call: TRBD2; clone_size: -; cdr3_nt: TGTGCCAGCAAAGGACTAGGCGGGCAGTATTTT; cdr3_aa: CASKGLGGQYF
v_call: TRBV28; j_call: TRBJ1-1; d_call: TRBD1; clone_size: once; cdr3_nt: TGTGCCAGCAGGGACAGGGGGACTAACACTGAAGCTTTCTTT; cdr3_aa: CASRDRGTNTEAFF
v_call: TRBV5-8; j_call: TRBJ2-7; d_call: -; clone_size: -; cdr3_nt: TGTGCCAGCAGGGGGGCGGGTTCTCGTTCCGAGCAGTACTTC; cdr3_aa: CASRGAGSRSEQYF
v_call: TRBV7-9; j_call: TRBJ2-3; d_call: -; clone_size: -; cdr3_nt: TGTGCCAGCAGCCTATTAACGGGAGCAGATACGCAGTATTTT; cdr3_aa: CASSLLTGADTQYF
v_call: TRBV28; j_call: TRBJ1-5; d_call: -; clone_size: -; cdr3_nt: TGTGCCAGCACCATGGACAGCCAGCCCCAGCATTTT; cdr3_aa: CASTMDSQPQHF
v_call: TRBV4-2; j_call: TRBJ2-3; d_call: -; clone_size: -; cdr3_nt: TGTGCCAGCAGTCCACGAGTTACTAGCACAGATACGCAGTATTTT; cdr3_aa: CASSPRVTSTDTQYF
v_call: TRBV11-2; j_call: TRBJ1-1; d_call: -; clone_size: -; cdr3_nt: TGTGCCAGCAGCTTAGGGGGAGGGGTTGAAGCTTTCTTT; cdr3_aa: CASSLGGGVEAFF
v_call: TRBV28; j_call: TRBJ2-1; d_call: TRBD2; clone_size: -; cdr3_nt: TGTGCCAGCATCCCGACTAGCCGAAACCCTACCGACAATGAGCAGTTCTTC; cdr3_aa: CASIPTSRNPTDNEQFF
v_call: TRBV6-4; j_call: TRBJ1-2; d_call: -; clone_size: -; cdr3_nt: TGTGCCAGCAGTGCCGGGTTTGGCTATGGCTACACCTTC; cdr3_aa: CASSAGFGYGYTF
v_call: TRBV7-3; j_call: TRBJ2-7; d_call: TRBD1; clone_size: -; cdr3_nt: TGTGCCAGTTCTAAAAGCAGGGGGCACTACGAGCAGTACTTC; cdr3_aa: CASSKSRGHYEQYF
v_call: TRBV7-9; j_call: TRBJ2-4; d_call: -; clone_size: -; cdr3_nt: TGTGCCAGCAGCATAGGGGGGGAGAACAAAAACATTCAGTACTTC; cdr3_aa: CASSIGGENKNIQYF
v_call: TRBV7-9; j_call: TRBJ2-7; d_call: -; clone_size: -; cdr3_nt: TGTGCCAGCAGCTCCCGGGCACAGGGCCCCTACGAGCAGTACTTC; cdr3_aa: CASSSRAQGPYEQYF
v_call: TRBV28; j_call: TRBJ1-1; d_call: -; clone_size: -; cdr3_nt: TGTGCCAGCAGTTTATCTGCTATGAACACTGAAGCTTTCTTT; cdr3_aa: CASSLSAMNTEAFF
v_call: TRBV5-1; j_call: TRBJ2-7; d_call: -; clone_size: -; cdr3_nt: TGCGCCAGCAGCTTGTGGGGGGACGAGCAGTACTTC; cdr3_aa: CASSLWGDEQYF
v_call: TRBV11-2; j_call: TRBJ2-4; d_call: TRBD1; clone_size: once; cdr3_nt: TGTGCCAGCAGCTTGTGGGGACAGGGTGGGGAAAACATTCAGTACTTC; cdr3_aa: CASSLWGQGGENIQYF
v_call: TRBV5-3; j_call: TRBJ1-2; d_call: -; clone_size: -; cdr3_nt: TGTGCCAGAAGCTTTTTTCATGACTATGGCTACACCTTC; cdr3_aa: CARSFFHDYGYTF
v_call: TRBV5-4; j_call: TRBJ2-4; d_call: TRBD2; clone_size: -; cdr3_nt: TGTGCCAGCAGCTTGGGGGCACCATCGGGAGGGTCTGCCAAAAACATTCAGTACTTC; cdr3_aa: CASSLGAPSGGSAKNIQYF
v_call: TRBV10-3; j_call: TRBJ1-1; d_call: -; clone_size: -; cdr3_nt: TGTGCCATATCCCGGGCTGGGCCGGAGGCTGAAGCTTTCTTT; cdr3_aa: CAISRAGPEAEAFF
v_call: TRBV28; j_call: TRBJ1-1; d_call: -; clone_size: -; cdr3_nt: TGTGCCAGCAGTTTCGCAGGACAGTCCTTGAACACTGAAGCTTTCTTT; cdr3_aa: CASSFAGQSLNTEAFF
v_call: TRBV18; j_call: TRBJ2-7; d_call: TRBD1; clone_size: -; cdr3_nt: TGTGCCAGCTCACCCCTACGACAGGGGCGCGAGCAGTACTTC; cdr3_aa: CASSPLRQGREQYF
v_call: TRBV7-3; j_call: TRBJ2-3; d_call: TRBD2; clone_size: -; cdr3_nt: TGTGCCAGCAGTTATACTAGCGGGGAAACAGATACGCAGTATTTT; cdr3_aa: CASSYTSGETDTQYF
v_call: TRBV9; j_call: TRBJ2-2; d_call: TRBD2; clone_size: many; cdr3_nt: TGTGCCAGCAGCCCCCCCCGGGGGGCCGGGGAGCTGTTTTTT; cdr3_aa: CASSPPRGAGELFF
v_call: TRBV2; j_call: TRBJ2-2; d_call: -; clone_size: -; cdr3_nt: TGTGCCAGCAGTGAGCCCAGGACTACCGACACCGGGGAGCTGTTTTTT; cdr3_aa: CASSEPRTTDTGELFF
v_call: TRBV11-3; j_call: TRBJ2-7; d_call: TRBD2; clone_size: few; cdr3_nt: TGTGCCAGCAGCTTAGGCCCCGGGACTAGGTACGAGCAGTACTTC; cdr3_aa: CASSLGPGTRYEQYF
v_call: TRBV5-6; j_call: TRBJ2-5; d_call: TRBD2; clone_size: -; cdr3_nt: TGTGCCAGCAAGCGACTAGCGGGATTTGAGCAGTACTTC; cdr3_aa: CASKRLAGFEQYF
v_call: TRBV27; j_call: TRBJ2-7; d_call: TRBD2; clone_size: -; cdr3_nt: TGTGCCAGCAGTTTCGGGGGGAGCTCCTACGAGCAGTACTTC; cdr3_aa: CASSFGGSSYEQYF
v_call: TRBV7-8; j_call: TRBJ2-1; d_call: TRBD2; clone_size: -; cdr3_nt: TGTGCCAGCAGCTTAGTATCTAGCGGGGTCATCAATGAGCAGTTCTTC; cdr3_aa: CASSLVSSGVINEQFF
v_call: TRBV4-1; j_call: TRBJ2-7; d_call: -; clone_size: -; cdr3_nt: TGCGCCAGCAGCCATCTTCCCAGTGACGAGCAGTACTTC; cdr3_aa: CASSHLPSDEQYF
v_call: TRBV4-1; j_call: TRBJ1-1; d_call: -; clone_size: -; cdr3_nt: TGCGCCAGCAGCCAAGAACAGAAGAACACTGAAGCTTTCTTT; cdr3_aa: CASSQEQKNTEAFF
v_call: TRBV14; j_call: TRBJ2-1; d_call: -; clone_size: -; cdr3_nt: TGTGCCAGCAGCCAGCCTACTGCGTCGGGAGAGCAGTTCTTC; cdr3_aa: CASSQPTASGEQFF
v_call: TRBV9; j_call: TRBJ2-1; d_call: -; clone_size: -; cdr3_nt: TGTGCCAGCAGCGTAGGAATTAGGGACATCCTCTACAATGAGCAGTTCTTC; cdr3_aa: CASSVGIRDILYNEQFF